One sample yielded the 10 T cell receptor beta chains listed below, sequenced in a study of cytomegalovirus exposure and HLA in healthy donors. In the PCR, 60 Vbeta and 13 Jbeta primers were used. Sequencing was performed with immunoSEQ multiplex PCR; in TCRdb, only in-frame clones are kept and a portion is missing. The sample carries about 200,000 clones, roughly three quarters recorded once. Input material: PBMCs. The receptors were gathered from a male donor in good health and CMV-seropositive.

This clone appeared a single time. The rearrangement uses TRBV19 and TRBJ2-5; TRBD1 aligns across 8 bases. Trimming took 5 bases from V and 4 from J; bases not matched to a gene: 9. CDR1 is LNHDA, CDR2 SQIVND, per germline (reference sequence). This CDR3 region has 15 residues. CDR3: CASSVATGVGETQYF. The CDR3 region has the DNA TGTGCCAGTAGTGTAGCGACAGGGGTCGGAGAGACCCAGTACTTC.

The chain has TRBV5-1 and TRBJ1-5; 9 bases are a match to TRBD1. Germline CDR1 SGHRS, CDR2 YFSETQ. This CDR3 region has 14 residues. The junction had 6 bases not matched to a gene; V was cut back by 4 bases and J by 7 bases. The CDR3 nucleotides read TGCGCCAGCAGCCCGGGGGACAGGGTGCAGCCCCAGCATTTT. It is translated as CASSPGDRVQPQHF.

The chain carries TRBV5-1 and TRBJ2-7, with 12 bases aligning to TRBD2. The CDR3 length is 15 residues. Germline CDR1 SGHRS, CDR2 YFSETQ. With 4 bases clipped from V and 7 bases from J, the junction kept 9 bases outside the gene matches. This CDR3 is CASSARLAGEREQYF. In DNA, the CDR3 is TGCGCCAGCAGCGCCAGACTAGCGGGAGAACGGGAGCAGTACTTC.

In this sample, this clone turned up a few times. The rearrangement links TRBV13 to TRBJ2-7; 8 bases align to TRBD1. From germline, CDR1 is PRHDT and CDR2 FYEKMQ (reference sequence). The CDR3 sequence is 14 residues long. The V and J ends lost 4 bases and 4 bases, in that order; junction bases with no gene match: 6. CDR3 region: CASSSDRALYEQYF. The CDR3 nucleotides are TGTGCCAGCAGCTCGGACAGGGCGCTATACGAGCAGTACTTC. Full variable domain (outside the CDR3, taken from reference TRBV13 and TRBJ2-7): AAGVIQSPRHLIKEKRETATLKCYPIPRHDTVYWYQQGPGQDPQFLISFYEKMQSDKGSIPDRFSAQQFSDYHSELNMSSLELGDSALYFCASSSDRALYEQYFGPGTRLTVT.

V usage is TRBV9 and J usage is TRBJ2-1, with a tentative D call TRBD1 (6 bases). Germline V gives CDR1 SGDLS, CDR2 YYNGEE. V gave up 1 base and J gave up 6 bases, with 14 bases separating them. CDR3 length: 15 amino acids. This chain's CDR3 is CASSVNQGIGNEQFF. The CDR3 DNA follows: TGTGCCAGCAGCGTAAATCAGGGGATCGGCAATGAGCAGTTCTTC.

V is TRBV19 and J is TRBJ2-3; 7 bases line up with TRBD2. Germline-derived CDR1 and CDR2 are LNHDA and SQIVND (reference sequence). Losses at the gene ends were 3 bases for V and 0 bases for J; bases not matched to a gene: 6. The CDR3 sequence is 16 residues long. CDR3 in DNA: TGTGCCAGTAGTATCGCGGCGGGGGTTAGCACAGATACGCAGTATTTT. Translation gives CASSIAAGVSTDTQYF.

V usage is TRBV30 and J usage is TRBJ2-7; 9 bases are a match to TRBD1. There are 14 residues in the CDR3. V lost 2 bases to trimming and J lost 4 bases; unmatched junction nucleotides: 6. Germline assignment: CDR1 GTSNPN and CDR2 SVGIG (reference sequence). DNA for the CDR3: TGTGCCTGGAGTCCTTCGACAGGGGGATACGAGCAGTACTTC. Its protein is CAWSPSTGGYEQYF.

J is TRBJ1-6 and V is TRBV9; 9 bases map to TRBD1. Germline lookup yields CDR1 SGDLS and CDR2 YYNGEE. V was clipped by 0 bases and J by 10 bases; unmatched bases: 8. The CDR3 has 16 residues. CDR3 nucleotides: TGTGCCAGCAGCGTAGGGGGGACAGGGTTTGCGTCACCCCTCCACTTT. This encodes CASSVGGTGFASPLHF.

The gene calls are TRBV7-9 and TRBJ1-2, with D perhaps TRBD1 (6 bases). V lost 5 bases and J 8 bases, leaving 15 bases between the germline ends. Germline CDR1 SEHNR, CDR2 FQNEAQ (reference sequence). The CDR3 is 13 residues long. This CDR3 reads CASSQSGVGGYTF. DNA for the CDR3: TGTGCCAGCAGCCAATCAGGGGTAGGAGGCTACACCTTC.

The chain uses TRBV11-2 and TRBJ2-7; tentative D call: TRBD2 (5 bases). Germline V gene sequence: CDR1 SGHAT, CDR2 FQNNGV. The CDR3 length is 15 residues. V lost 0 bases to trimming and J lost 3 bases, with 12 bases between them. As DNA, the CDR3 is TGTGCCAGCAGCTTAGACCGGACCGAGGGCTACGAGCAGTACTTC. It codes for CASSLDRTEGYEQYF.